The clone carrying this T cell receptor (beta chain) was seen only a few times. Its specificity is not known. Sequencing was performed with immunoSEQ multiplex PCR; in TCRdb, only in-frame clones are kept and a portion is missing. The table has tens of thousands of clones, about 72% seen once. The data are from a study of vaccination effects on CD4 cells after COVID-19. The study, taken as a whole, reports: Late after vaccination, infection- and vaccine-induced clones showed marked clonal contraction.

This CDR3 comprises 11 residues. V lost 2 bases and J 9 bases, leaving 4 bases between the germline ends. The ViraFEST assay expanded antigen-specific CD4+ T cells with viral peptide pools before sequencing. The culture ran for about 10 days, and then CD4+ T cells were isolated. Recipients of the vaccine had no prior SARS-CoV-2 infection and negative nucleocapsid antibodies. It was with about 9.3 IU/ml IL-2 and about 10 ug/ml peptides that around 1.9 million PBMC per well were cultured. The rearrangement links TRBV12-3 or TRBV12-4 to TRBJ2-2; D remains ambiguous. The clonotype originates from a human donor who received a COVID-19 vaccine. The specimen was CD4+ T cells from PBMCs cultured with HCoV-OC43 spike peptides, collected before COVID-19 vaccination. Described subset: HCoV-OC43 spike overlapping peptide pool stimulation. The CDR3 sequence: CASSLSRELFF. CDR3 nucleotides: TGTGCCAGCAGTTTATCTAGGGAGCTGTTTTTT.